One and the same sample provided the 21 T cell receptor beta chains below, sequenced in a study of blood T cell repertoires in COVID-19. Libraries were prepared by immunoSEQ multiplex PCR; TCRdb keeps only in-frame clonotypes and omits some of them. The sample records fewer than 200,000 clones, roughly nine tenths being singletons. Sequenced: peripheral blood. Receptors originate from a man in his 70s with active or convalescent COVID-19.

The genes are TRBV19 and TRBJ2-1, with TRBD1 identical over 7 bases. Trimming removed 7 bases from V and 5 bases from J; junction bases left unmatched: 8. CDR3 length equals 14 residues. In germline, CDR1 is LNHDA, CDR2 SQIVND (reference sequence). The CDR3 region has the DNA TGTGCCAGTAATCGACAGGGTGGCCACAATGAGCAGTTCTTC. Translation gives CASNRQGGHNEQFF.

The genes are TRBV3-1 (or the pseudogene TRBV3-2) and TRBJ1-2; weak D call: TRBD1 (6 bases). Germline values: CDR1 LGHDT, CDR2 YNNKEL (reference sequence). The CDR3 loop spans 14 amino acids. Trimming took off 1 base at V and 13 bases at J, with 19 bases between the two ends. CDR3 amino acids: CASSQGWGGAGVTF. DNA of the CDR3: TGTGCCAGCAGCCAAGGTTGGGGTGGGGCAGGGGTCACCTTC.

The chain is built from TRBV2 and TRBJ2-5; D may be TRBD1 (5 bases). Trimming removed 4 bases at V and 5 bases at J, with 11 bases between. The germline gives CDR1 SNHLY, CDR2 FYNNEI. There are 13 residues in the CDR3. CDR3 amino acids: CASSGQSRETQYF. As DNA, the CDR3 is TGTGCCAGCAGTGGACAGTCCCGGGAGACCCAGTACTTC.

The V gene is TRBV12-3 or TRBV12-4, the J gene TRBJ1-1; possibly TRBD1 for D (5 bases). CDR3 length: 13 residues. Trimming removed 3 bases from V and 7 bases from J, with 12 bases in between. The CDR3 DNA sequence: TGTGCCAGCAGTTTCTCCGGGGGATTTGAAGCTTTCTTT. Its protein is CASSFSGGFEAFF.

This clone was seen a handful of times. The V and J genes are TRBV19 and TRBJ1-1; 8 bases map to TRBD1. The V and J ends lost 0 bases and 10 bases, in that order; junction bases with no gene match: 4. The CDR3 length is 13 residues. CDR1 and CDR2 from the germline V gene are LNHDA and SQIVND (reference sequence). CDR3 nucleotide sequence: TGTGCCAGTAGTATAGACCCCACAGGGGGAGCTTTCTTT. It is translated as CASSIDPTGGAFF.

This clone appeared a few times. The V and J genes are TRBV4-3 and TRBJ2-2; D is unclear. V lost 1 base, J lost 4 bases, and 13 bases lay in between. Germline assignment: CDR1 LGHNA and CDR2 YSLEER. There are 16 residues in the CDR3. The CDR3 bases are TGCGCCAGCAGCCAAGGACAATTTCGATCCACCGGGGAGCTGTTTTTT. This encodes CASSQGQFRSTGELFF.

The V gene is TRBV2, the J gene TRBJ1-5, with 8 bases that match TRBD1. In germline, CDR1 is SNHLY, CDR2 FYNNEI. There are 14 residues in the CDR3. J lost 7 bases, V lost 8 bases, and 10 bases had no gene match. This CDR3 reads CASDQGDRRQPQHF. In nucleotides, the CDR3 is TGTGCCAGCGACCAAGGGGACAGGCGGCAGCCCCAGCATTTT. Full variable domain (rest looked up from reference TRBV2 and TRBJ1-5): EPEVTQTPSHQVTQMGQEVILRCVPISNHLYFYWYRQILGQKVEFLVSFYNNEISEKSEIFDDQFSVERPDGSNFTLKIRSTKLEDSAMYFCASDQGDRRQPQHFGDGTRLSIL.

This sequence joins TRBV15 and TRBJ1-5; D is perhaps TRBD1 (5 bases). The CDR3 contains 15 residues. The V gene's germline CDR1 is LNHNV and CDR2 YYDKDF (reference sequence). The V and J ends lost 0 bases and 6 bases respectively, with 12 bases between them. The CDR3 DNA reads TGTGCCACCAGCAGAGATCGGGGGTTCGGTCAGCCCCAGCATTTT. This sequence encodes CATSRDRGFGQPQHF.

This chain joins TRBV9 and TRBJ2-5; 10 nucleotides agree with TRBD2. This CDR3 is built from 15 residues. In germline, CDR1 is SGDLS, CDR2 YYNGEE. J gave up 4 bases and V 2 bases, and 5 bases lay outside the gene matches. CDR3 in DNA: TGTGCCAGCAGCGTCGGACTAGCGGCAGCAGAGACCCAGTACTTC. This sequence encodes CASSVGLAAAETQYF.

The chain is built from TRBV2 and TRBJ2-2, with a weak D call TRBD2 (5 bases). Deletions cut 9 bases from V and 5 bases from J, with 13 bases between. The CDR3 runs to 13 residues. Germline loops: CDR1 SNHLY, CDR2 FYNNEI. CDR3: CARTARRTGELFF. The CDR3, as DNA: TGTGCCAGAACGGCGCGGAGGACCGGGGAGCTGTTTTTT.

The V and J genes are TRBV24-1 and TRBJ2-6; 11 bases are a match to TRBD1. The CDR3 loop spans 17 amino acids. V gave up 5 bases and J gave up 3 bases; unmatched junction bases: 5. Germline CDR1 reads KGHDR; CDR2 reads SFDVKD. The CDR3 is CATSAGTGGSGANVLTF. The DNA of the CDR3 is TGTGCCACCAGTGCCGGGACAGGGGGTAGTGGGGCCAACGTCCTGACTTTC.

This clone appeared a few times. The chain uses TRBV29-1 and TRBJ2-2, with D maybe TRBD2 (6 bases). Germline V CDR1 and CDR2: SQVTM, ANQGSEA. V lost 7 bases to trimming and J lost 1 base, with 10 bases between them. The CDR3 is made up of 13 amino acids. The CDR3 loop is CSGGLLNTGELFF. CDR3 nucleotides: TGCAGCGGGGGACTCTTGAACACCGGGGAGCTGTTTTTT.

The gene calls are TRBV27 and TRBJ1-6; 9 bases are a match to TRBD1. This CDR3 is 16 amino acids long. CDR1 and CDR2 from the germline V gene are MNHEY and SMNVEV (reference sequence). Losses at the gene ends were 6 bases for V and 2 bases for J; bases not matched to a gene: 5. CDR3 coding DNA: TGTGCCAGCAGGGGACAGGGTCGGACCTATAATTCACCCCTCCACTTT. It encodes CASRGQGRTYNSPLHF.

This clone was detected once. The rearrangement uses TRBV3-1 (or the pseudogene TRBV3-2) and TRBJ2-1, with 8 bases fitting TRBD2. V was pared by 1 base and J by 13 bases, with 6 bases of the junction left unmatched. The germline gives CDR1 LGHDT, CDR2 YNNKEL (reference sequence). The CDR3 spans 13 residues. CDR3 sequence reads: CASSQVGAGVQFF. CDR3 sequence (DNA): TGTGCCAGCAGCCAAGTGGGAGCGGGAGTTCAGTTCTTC.

CDR3 residues: CASSIATRGRDEQFF. The CDR3 DNA sequence: TGTGCCAGTAGTATAGCCACTAGAGGTAGGGATGAGCAGTTCTTC. V gene TRBV19 combines with J gene TRBJ2-1; maybe TRBD2 (5 bases). Trimming cost V 1 base and J 8 bases, with 15 bases left between them. The CDR3 length is 15 residues. In germline, CDR1 is LNHDA, CDR2 SQIVND (reference sequence). The full variable domain, its missing parts supplied by reference TRBV19 and TRBJ2-1, is DGGITQSPKYLFRKEGQNVTLSCEQNLNHDAMYWYRQDPGQGLRLIYYSQIVNDFQKGDIAEGYSVSREKKESFPLTVTSAQKNPTAFYLCASSIATRGRDEQFFGPGTRLTVL.

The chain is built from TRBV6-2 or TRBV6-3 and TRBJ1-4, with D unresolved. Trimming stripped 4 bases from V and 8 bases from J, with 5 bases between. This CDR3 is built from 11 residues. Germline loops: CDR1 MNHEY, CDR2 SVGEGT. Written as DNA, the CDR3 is TGTGCCAGCAGTTTCGGGGAAAAACTGTTTTTT. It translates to CASSFGEKLFF.

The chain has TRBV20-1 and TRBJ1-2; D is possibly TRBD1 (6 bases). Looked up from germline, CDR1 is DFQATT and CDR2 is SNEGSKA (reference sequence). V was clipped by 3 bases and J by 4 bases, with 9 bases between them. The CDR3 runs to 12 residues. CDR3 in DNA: TGCAGTGCTAGTGTCAGGGGCTATGGCTACACCTTC. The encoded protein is CSASVRGYGYTF.

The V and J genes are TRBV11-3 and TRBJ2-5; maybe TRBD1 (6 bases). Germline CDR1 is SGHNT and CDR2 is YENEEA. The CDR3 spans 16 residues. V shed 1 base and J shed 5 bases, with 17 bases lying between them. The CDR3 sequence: CASSLGFTGQGETQYF. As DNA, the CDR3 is TGTGCCAGCAGCTTAGGTTTCACAGGGCAAGGGGAGACCCAGTACTTC. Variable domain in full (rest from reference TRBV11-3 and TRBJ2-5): EAGVVQSPRYKIIEKKQPVAFWCNPISGHNTLYWYLQNLGQGPELLIRYENEEAVDDSQLPKDRFSAERLKGVDSTLKIQPAELGDSAVYLCASSLGFTGQGETQYFGPGTRLLVL.

The CDR3 DNA sequence: TGTGCCAGCAGCCAACCGGGACAGGGTCGTACCGGGGAGCTGTTTTTT. Amino acid sequence: CASSQPGQGRTGELFF. This chain joins TRBV14 and TRBJ2-2, with 9 positions matching TRBD1. The J segment lost 5 bases and the V segment lost 2 bases, leaving 6 bases of the junction unmatched. Germline CDR1 reads SGHDN; CDR2 reads FVKESK. The CDR3 has 16 residues.

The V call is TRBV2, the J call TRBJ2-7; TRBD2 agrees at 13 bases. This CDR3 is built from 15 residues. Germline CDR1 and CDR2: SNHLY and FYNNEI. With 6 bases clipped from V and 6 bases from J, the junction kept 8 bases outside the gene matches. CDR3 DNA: TGTGCCAGCAGCGGACTAGCGGGAGCCGGGGGCGAGCAGTACTTC. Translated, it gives CASSGLAGAGGEQYF.

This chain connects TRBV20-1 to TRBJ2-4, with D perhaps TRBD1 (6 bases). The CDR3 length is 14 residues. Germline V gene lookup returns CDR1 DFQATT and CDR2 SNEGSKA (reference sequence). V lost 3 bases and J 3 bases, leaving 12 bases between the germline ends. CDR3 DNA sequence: TGCAGTGCTAGTACAGGGACGGACAAAAACATTCAGTACTTC. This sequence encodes CSASTGTDKNIQYF.